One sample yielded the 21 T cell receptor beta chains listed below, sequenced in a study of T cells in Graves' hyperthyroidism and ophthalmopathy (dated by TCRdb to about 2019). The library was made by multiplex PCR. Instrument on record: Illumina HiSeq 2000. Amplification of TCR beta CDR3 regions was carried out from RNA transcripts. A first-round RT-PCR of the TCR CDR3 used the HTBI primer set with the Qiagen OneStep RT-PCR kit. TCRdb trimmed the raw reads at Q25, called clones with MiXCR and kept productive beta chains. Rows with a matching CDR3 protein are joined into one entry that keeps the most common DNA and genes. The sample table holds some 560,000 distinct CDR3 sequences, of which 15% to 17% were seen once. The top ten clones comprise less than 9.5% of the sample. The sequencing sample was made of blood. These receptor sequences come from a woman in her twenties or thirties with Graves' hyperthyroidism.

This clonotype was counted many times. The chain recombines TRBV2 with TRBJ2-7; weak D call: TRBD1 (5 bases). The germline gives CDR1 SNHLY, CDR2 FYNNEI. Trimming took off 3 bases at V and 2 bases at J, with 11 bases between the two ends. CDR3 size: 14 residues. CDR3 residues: CASSDGQGAYEQYF. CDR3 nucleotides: TGTGCCAGCAGTGACGGTCAAGGGGCCTACGAGCAGTACTTC.

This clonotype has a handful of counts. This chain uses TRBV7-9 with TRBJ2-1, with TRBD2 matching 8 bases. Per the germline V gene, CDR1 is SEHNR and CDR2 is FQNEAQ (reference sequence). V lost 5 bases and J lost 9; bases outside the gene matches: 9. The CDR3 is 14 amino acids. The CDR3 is CASSRSGREGEQFF. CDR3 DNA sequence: TGTGCCAGCAGCCGAAGCGGGAGAGAAGGTGAGCAGTTCTTC.

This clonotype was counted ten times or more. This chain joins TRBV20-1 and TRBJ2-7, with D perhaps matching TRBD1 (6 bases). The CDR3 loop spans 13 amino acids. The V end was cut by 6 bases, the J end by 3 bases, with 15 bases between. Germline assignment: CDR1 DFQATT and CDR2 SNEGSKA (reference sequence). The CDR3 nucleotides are TGCAGTGCCCCTCTAGGACAGCACTACGAGCAGTACTTC. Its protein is CSAPLGQHYEQYF.

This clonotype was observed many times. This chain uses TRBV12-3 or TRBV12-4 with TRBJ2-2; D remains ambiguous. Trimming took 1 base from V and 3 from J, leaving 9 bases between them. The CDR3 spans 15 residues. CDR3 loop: CASSLGRKYTGELFF. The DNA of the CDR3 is TGTGCCAGCAGTTTAGGACGGAAATACACCGGGGAGCTGTTTTTT.

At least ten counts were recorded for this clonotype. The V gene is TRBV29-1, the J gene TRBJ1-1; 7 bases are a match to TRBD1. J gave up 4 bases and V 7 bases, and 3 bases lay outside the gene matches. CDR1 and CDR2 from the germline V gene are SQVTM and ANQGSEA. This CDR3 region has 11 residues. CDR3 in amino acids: CSADRATEAFF. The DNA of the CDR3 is TGCAGCGCCGACAGGGCCACTGAAGCTTTCTTT.

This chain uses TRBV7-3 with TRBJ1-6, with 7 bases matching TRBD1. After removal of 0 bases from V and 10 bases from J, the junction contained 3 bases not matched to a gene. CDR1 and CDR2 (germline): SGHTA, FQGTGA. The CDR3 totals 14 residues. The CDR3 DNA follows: TGTGCCAGCAGCTTAACGAAACAGGGGTCACCCCTCCACTTT. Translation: CASSLTKQGSPLHF.

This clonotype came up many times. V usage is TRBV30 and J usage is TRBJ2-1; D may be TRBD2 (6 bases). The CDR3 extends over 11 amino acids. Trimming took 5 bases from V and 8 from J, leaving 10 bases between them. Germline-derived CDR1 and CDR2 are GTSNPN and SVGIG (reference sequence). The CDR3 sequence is CAWSGGDEQFF. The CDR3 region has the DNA TGTGCCTGGTCGGGCGGGGATGAGCAGTTCTTC.

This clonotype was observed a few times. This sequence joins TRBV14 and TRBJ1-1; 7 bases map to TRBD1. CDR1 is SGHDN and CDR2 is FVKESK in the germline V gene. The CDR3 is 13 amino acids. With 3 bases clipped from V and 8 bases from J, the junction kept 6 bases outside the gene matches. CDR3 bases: TGTGCCAGCAGCCAGAATCCAGGGGGAGAAGCTTTCTTT. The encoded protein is CASSQNPGGEAFF.

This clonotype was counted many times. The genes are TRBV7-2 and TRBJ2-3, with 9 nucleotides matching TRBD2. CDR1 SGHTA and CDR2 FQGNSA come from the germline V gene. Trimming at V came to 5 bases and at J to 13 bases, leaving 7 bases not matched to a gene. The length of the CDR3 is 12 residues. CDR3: CASSHSGSQEYF. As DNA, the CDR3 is TGTGCCAGCAGCCATAGCGGGAGTCAGGAGTATTTT.

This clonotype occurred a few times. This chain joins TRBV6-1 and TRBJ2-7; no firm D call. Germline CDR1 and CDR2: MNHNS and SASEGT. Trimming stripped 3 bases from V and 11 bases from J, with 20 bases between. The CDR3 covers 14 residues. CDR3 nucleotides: TGTGCCAGCAGTGACGCCGGCACCACTTTAAAGGAGTACTTC. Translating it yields CASSDAGTTLKEYF.

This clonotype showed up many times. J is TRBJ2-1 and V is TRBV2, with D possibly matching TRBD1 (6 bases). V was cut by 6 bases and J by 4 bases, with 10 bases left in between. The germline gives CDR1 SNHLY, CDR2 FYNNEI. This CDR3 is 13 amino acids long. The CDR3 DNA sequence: TGTGCCAGCAGGAGGGACACTTACAATGAGCAGTTCTTC. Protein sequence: CASRRDTYNEQFF.

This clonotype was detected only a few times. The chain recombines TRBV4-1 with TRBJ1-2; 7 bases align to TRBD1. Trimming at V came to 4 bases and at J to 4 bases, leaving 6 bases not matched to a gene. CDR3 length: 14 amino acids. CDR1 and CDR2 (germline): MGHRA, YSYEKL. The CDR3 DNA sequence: TGCGCCAGCAGCCTAACAGGGGAAGGCTATGGCTACACCTTC. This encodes CASSLTGEGYGYTF.

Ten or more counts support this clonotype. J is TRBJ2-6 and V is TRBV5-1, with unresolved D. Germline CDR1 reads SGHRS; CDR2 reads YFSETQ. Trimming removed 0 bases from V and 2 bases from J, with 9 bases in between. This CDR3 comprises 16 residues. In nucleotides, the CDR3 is TGCGCCAGCAGCTTGGCTCTGTCTGCTGGGGCCAACGTCCTGACTTTC. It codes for CASSLALSAGANVLTF.

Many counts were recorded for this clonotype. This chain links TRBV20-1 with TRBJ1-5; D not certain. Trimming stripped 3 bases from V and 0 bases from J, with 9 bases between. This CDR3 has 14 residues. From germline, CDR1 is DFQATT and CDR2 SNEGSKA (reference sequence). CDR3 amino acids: CSASTDNSNQPQHF. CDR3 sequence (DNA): TGCAGTGCTAGTACTGATAATAGCAATCAGCCCCAGCATTTT.

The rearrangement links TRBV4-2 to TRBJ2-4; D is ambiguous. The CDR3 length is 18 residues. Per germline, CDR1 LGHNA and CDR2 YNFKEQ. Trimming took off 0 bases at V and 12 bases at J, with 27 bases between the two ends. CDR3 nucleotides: TGTGCCAGCAGCCAAGATGGGTCACTATGGGCTAGGGATTTTAATCAGTACTTC. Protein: CASSQDGSLWARDFNQYF.

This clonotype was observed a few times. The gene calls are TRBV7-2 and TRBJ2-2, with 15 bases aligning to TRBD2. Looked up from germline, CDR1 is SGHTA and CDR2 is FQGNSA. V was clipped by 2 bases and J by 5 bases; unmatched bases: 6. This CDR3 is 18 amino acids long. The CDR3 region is CASSLLGLAGGSTGELFF. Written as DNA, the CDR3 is TGTGCCAGCAGCTTATTGGGACTAGCGGGAGGTAGTACCGGGGAGCTGTTTTTT.

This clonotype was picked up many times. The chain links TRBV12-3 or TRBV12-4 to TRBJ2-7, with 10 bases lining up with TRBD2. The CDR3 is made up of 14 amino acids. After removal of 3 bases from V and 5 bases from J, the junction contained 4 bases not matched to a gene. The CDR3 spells CASSLLAGADEQYF. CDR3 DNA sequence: TGTGCCAGCAGTTTGCTAGCGGGAGCGGACGAGCAGTACTTC.

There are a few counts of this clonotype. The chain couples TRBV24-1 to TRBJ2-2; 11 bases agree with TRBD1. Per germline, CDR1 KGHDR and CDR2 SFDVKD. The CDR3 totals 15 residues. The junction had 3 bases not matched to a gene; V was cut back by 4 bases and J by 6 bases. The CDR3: CATSDAGQGAGELFF. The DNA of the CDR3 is TGTGCCACCAGTGACGCGGGACAGGGGGCCGGGGAGCTGTTTTTT.

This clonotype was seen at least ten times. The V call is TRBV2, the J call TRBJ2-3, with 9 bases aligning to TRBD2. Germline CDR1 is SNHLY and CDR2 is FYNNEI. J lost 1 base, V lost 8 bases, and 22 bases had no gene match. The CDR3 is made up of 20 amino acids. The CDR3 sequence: CASGGTNRPNSGSGTDTQYF. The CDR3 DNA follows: TGTGCCAGCGGGGGAACCAATCGGCCAAATAGCGGGAGTGGCACAGATACGCAGTATTTT.

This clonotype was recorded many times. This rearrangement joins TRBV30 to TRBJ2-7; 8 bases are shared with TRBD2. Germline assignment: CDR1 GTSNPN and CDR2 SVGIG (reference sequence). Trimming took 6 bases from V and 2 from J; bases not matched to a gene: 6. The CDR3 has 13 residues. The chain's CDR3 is CACEISGTYEQYF. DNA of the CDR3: TGTGCCTGCGAAATTAGCGGGACCTACGAGCAGTACTTC.

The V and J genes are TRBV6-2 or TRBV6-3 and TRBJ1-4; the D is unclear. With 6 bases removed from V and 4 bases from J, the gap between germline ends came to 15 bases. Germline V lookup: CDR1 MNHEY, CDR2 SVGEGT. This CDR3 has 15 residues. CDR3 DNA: TGTGCCAGCAGCAACGGAAGATGGGATAATGAAAAACTGTTTTTT. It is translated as CASSNGRWDNEKLFF.